The 26 T cell receptor beta chains in this list originate from one sample, sequenced in a study of siplizumab effects on memory and regulatory T cells. Using immunoSEQ multiplex PCR, the repertoire was profiled, and TCRdb retains in-frame clones only, with some absent. In the table there are approximately 100,000 clones, roughly 95% of which are singletons. Sequencing was done on a sample of non-Treg CD4+ T cells sorted from blood. These receptor sequences come from a human donor in good health.

The chain joins TRBV6-1 to TRBJ1-2, with D possibly TRBD1 on 6 matching bases. The CDR3 covers 13 residues. From germline, CDR1 is MNHNS and CDR2 SASEGT. Trimming pared 0 bases from V and 8 bases from J, leaving 10 bases between. The CDR3 DNA follows: TGTGCCAGCAGTGAAGCCAGGGGTAAGGGCTACACCTTC. The encoded protein is CASSEARGKGYTF.

Written as DNA, the CDR3 is TGCGCCAGCAGCTTAAATGGACTCCGGGAGACCCAGTACTTC. Translated, it gives CASSLNGLRETQYF. V and J are TRBV5-1 and TRBJ2-5, with D maybe TRBD2 (5 bases). This CDR3 contains 14 residues. V lost 2 bases and J lost 5, with 13 bases in between. Germline lookup yields CDR1 SGHRS and CDR2 YFSETQ.

The chain recombines TRBV29-1 with TRBJ1-1, with 11 bases lining up with TRBD1. Unmatched junction bases numbered 3, after V lost 4 bases and J lost 5 bases. From germline, CDR1 is SQVTM and CDR2 ANQGSEA. This CDR3 region has 13 residues. In DNA, the CDR3 is TGCAGCGTTGGGACAGGGGGCAGAACTGAAGCTTTCTTT. This gives the protein CSVGTGGRTEAFF.

This clone was detected once. V usage is TRBV7-2 and J usage is TRBJ2-7; D unclear. V shed 1 base and J shed 3 bases, with 13 bases lying between them. From germline, CDR1 is SGHTA and CDR2 FQGNSA. The CDR3 runs to 15 residues. CDR3 sequence: CASSLVVSSVYEQYF. The CDR3 nucleotides read TGTGCCAGCAGCTTAGTGGTATCGTCAGTCTACGAGCAGTACTTC. The full variable domain, in which reference TRBV7-2 and TRBJ2-7 provide the parts outside the CDR3, is GAGVSQSPSNKVTEKGKDVELRCDPISGHTALYWYRQSLGQGLEFLIYFQGNSAPDKSGLPSDRFSAERTGGSVSTLTIQRTQQEDSAVYLCASSLVVSSVYEQYFGPGTRLTVT.

The chain recombines TRBV27 with TRBJ2-7; D may be TRBD2 (6 bases). The germline V gene encodes CDR1 MNHEY and CDR2 SMNVEV (reference sequence). Trimming cost V 6 bases and J 2 bases, with 17 bases left between them. The CDR3 covers 15 residues. The CDR3 region is CASRVKGLYPYEQYF. The CDR3 DNA reads TGTGCCAGCAGAGTTAAGGGACTGTACCCCTACGAGCAGTACTTC.

The chain combines TRBV4-1 with TRBJ2-2; 7 nucleotides agree with TRBD2. Germline V CDR1 and CDR2: MGHRA, YSYEKL. V lost 3 bases, J lost 5 bases, and 6 bases stayed unmatched. The CDR3 is 15 residues long. The CDR3 here is CASSQTAGETGELFF. CDR3 DNA: TGCGCCAGCAGCCAGACGGCGGGGGAGACCGGGGAGCTGTTTTTT.

J is TRBJ1-2 and V is TRBV7-9; D is perhaps TRBD1 (6 bases). Germline CDR1 and CDR2: SEHNR and FQNEAQ (reference sequence). The CDR3 is 13 amino acids. Trimming removed 1 base at V and 6 bases at J, with 9 bases between. In nucleotides, the CDR3 is TGTGCCAGCAGCTTAGGACAGGTTGATGGCTACACCTTC. As protein: CASSLGQVDGYTF.

The chain couples TRBV7-7 to TRBJ1-4, with D maybe TRBD1 (6 bases). The CDR3 is 15 residues long. Germline V gene lookup returns CDR1 SSHAT and CDR2 FNYEAQ (reference sequence). V was clipped by 5 bases and J by 4 bases, with 14 bases between them. The chain's CDR3 is CASSHLQGGNEKLFF. As DNA, the CDR3 is TGTGCCAGCAGCCACCTACAGGGCGGTAATGAAAAACTGTTTTTT.

This chain links TRBV28 with TRBJ2-7, with D perhaps TRBD1 (5 bases). Trimming cost V 4 bases and J 6 bases, with 13 bases left between them. Per germline, CDR1 MDHEN and CDR2 SYDVKM. The CDR3 length is 13 residues. For the CDR3, the DNA is TGTGCCAGCAGTTCGGAGCAGGGTCCCGAGCAGTACTTC. As protein: CASSSEQGPEQYF.

The rearrangement uses TRBV7-2 and TRBJ2-7; the match to TRBD1 covers 10 bases. The CDR3 has 14 residues. J lost 4 bases, V lost 3 bases, and 3 bases had no gene match. From germline, CDR1 is SGHTA and CDR2 FQGNSA. In DNA, the CDR3 is TGTGCCAGCAGCTTGAGACAGGGGGCTTACGAGCAGTACTTC. This encodes CASSLRQGAYEQYF.

CDR3 sequence: CASDGAAGPTGELFF. The CDR3 nucleotides read TGTGCTAGTGACGGAGCAGCGGGGCCCACCGGGGAGCTGTTTTTT. The J gene is TRBJ2-2, the V gene TRBV12-5; 7 bases map to TRBD2. J lost 4 bases, V lost 7 bases, and 9 bases had no gene match. The germline V gene has CDR1 LGHNT and CDR2 FRNRAP. The CDR3 length is 15 residues.

This chain connects TRBV7-6 to TRBJ1-1, with a tentative D call TRBD1 (5 bases). The V gene lost 1 base and the J gene lost 3 bases, with 12 bases spanning the gap. CDR1 and CDR2 (germline): SGHVS, FNYEAQ. The CDR3 runs 15 residues. Here the CDR3 reads CASSLVVGGYTEAFF. The CDR3 region has the DNA TGTGCCAGCAGCTTAGTCGTTGGGGGATACACTGAAGCTTTCTTT.

This clone appeared once. The genes are TRBV28 and TRBJ1-5; 7 bases are a match to TRBD1. Germline CDR1 MDHEN, CDR2 SYDVKM. Trimming removed 5 bases from V and 1 base from J; junction bases left unmatched: 17. CDR3 size: 19 residues. CDR3: CASSIFRQGWAGSNQPQHF. DNA of the CDR3: TGTGCCAGCAGTATCTTTAGACAGGGTTGGGCTGGGAGCAATCAGCCCCAGCATTTT.

The genes are TRBV4-1 and TRBJ2-7; 12 nucleotides match TRBD2. Germline V gene lookup returns CDR1 MGHRA and CDR2 YSYEKL. The CDR3 runs 15 residues. The trim removed 2 bases at V and 9 bases at J, leaving 8 bases unmatched. CDR3 protein: CASSQIGLAGTGQYF. CDR3 in DNA: TGCGCCAGCAGCCAAATCGGACTAGCGGGGACCGGGCAGTACTTC.

V gene TRBV28 combines with J gene TRBJ1-2; TRBD1 matches at 8 bases. CDR1 MDHEN and CDR2 SYDVKM come from the germline V gene. CDR3 length: 13 residues. V lost 7 bases and J lost 3; bases outside the gene matches: 4. The CDR3 sequence is CASTVQGDYGYTF. Here the CDR3 DNA reads TGTGCCAGCACCGTACAGGGGGACTATGGCTACACCTTC.

The V call is TRBV28, the J call TRBJ2-1, with 11 bases fitting TRBD1. After removal of 0 bases from V and 6 bases from J, the junction contained 1 base not matched to a gene. The CDR3 extends over 15 amino acids. Per the germline V gene, CDR1 is MDHEN and CDR2 is SYDVKM. In nucleotides, the CDR3 is TGTGCCAGCAGTTTATGGGGGACAGGGGGCAATGAGCAGTTCTTC. Translated: CASSLWGTGGNEQFF.

The chain joins TRBV6-4 to TRBJ2-3; no firm D call. Trimming shortened V by 2 bases and J by 4 bases, and 7 bases separated the two germline ends. From germline, CDR1 is MRHNA and CDR2 SNTAGT. CDR3 length: 13 residues. In DNA form, the CDR3 reads TGTGCCAGCAGTGACGGTGGGGCAGATACGCAGTATTTT. Amino acid sequence: CASSDGGADTQYF.

This chain joins TRBV5-6 and TRBJ1-6, with D uncertain. Germline V gene sequence: CDR1 SGHDT, CDR2 YYEEEE. V lost 4 bases and J lost 16, with 18 bases in between. CDR3 length: 13 residues. The CDR3 DNA reads as TGTGCCAGCAGCCCCTCAGGAGTAAAAAAACTCCACTTT. Translated, it gives CASSPSGVKKLHF.

This clone was observed once. The rearrangement links TRBV2 to TRBJ1-1; 7 bases fit TRBD1. CDR1 and CDR2 (germline): SNHLY, FYNNEI. V was clipped by 7 bases and J by 1 base; unmatched bases: 3. The CDR3 is made up of 13 amino acids. The CDR3 bases are TGTGCCAGCACCGGGACAGAGAACACTGAAGCTTTCTTT. Translated: CASTGTENTEAFF.

The chain has TRBV7-6 and TRBJ2-3, with D maybe TRBD2 (7 bases). The CDR3 loop spans 15 amino acids. The V end lost 6 bases, the J end lost 1 base, and 14 bases lay between the germline ends. The germline gives CDR1 SGHVS, CDR2 FNYEAQ. CDR3 in DNA: TGTGCCAGCAGTCGAGGGGGGGTGGGCACAGATACGCAGTATTTT. This translates into CASSRGGVGTDTQYF.

The table lists this clone with a count of one. This chain uses TRBV20-1 with TRBJ1-2, with 7 bases that match TRBD1. The CDR3 extends over 11 amino acids. Germline loops: CDR1 DFQATT, CDR2 SNEGSKA (reference sequence). V lost 7 bases and J lost 7; bases outside the gene matches: 6. CDR3 in DNA: TGCAGTGTCCCGGGACAGATTGGCTACACCTTC. Its protein product is CSVPGQIGYTF.

This chain links TRBV5-4 with TRBJ2-1; 11 positions agree with TRBD2. The CDR3 totals 14 residues. CDR1 is SGHNT, CDR2 YYREEE, per germline (reference sequence). With 6 bases clipped from V and 7 bases from J, the junction kept 6 bases outside the gene matches. The CDR3 is CASTVAGGPNEQFF. The CDR3 DNA reads as TGTGCCAGCACCGTAGCGGGGGGGCCAAATGAGCAGTTCTTC. The entire variable domain, with the rest obtained from reference TRBV5-4 and TRBJ2-1, is as follows: ETGVTQSPTHLIKTRGQQVTLRCSSQSGHNTVSWYQQALGQGPQFIFQYYREEENGRGNFPPRFSGLQFPNYSSELNVNALELDDSALYLCASTVAGGPNEQFFGPGTRLTVL.

The V call is TRBV2, the J call TRBJ2-3; 7 bases align to TRBD1. There are 14 residues in the CDR3. V gave up 6 bases and J gave up 1 base; unmatched junction bases: 4. Germline lookup yields CDR1 SNHLY and CDR2 FYNNEI. As DNA, the CDR3 is TGTGCCAGCAGGACAGGGTCAGGCACAGATACGCAGTATTTT. The encoded protein is CASRTGSGTDTQYF.

This chain joins TRBV5-6 and TRBJ2-1, with a tentative D call TRBD2 (5 bases). Germline CDR1 reads SGHDT; CDR2 reads YYEEEE. Trimming shortened V by 4 bases and J by 10 bases, and 12 bases separated the two germline ends. The CDR3 consists of 12 residues. The CDR3 region is CASSQTTPEQFF. The CDR3 coding sequence is TGTGCCAGCAGCCAGACTACTCCAGAGCAGTTCTTC.

J is TRBJ2-1 and V is TRBV10-3, with 7 nucleotides matching TRBD2. The CDR3 runs to 11 residues. The germline gives CDR1 ENHRY, CDR2 SYGVKD. V lost 8 bases, J lost 8 bases, and 3 bases stayed unmatched. The CDR3 protein is CAILGGDEQFF. The CDR3 nucleotides are TGTGCCATCCTTGGGGGGGATGAGCAGTTCTTC.

The chain combines TRBV11-2 with TRBJ1-6, with D unresolved. Trimming cost V 4 bases and J 8 bases, with 15 bases left between them. CDR1 SGHAT and CDR2 FQNNGV come from the germline V gene. The CDR3 has 15 amino acids. The CDR3 loop reads CASSSTQGRDSPLHF. In DNA form, the CDR3 reads TGTGCCAGCAGCTCCACTCAAGGCCGGGATTCACCCCTCCACTTT.